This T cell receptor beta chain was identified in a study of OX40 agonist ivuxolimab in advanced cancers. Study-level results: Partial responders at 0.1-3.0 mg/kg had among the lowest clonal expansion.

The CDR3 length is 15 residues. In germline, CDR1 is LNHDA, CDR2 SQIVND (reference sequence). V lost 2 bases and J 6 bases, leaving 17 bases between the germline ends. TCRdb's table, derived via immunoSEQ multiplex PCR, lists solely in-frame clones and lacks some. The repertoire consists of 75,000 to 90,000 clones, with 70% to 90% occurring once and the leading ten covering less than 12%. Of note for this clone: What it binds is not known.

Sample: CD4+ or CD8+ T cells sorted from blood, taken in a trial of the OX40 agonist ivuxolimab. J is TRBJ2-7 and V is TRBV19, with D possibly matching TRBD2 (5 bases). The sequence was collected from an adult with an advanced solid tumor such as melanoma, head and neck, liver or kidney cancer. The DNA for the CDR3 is TGTGCCAGTAGTATACGGGGAAATGTTTATTTCGAGCAGTACTTC. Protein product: CASSIRGNVYFEQYF.